The 8 T cell receptor beta chains listed next were all sequenced from one sample in a study of blood T cell repertoires in COVID-19. Repertoires were generated with immunoSEQ multiplex PCR, while TCRdb's copy carries only in-frame clones and drops some. The sample yields approximately 170,000 clones, about 85% seen once. The sequencing input was peripheral blood. Receptors were obtained from a woman older than 75 with COVID-19, enrolled during active disease.

V gene TRBV9 combines with J gene TRBJ2-2; D gene unclear. Germline values: CDR1 SGDLS, CDR2 YYNGEE. This CDR3 is 13 amino acids long. V lost 9 bases, J lost 0 bases, and 9 bases lay in between. CDR3 in amino acids: CATGTANTGELFF. The CDR3 coding sequence is TGTGCCACAGGCACAGCGAACACCGGGGAGCTGTTTTTT.

This clone was recorded only once. This chain links TRBV3-1 (or the pseudogene TRBV3-2) with TRBJ2-2, with 7 bases identical to TRBD1. V lost 4 bases to trimming and J lost 4 bases; unmatched junction nucleotides: 6. CDR3 length: 15 amino acids. The germline gives CDR1 LGHDT, CDR2 YNNKEL (reference sequence). CDR3 nucleotides: TGTGCCAGCAGCCCGTCGACAGGGACCACCGGGGAGCTGTTTTTT. Encoded protein: CASSPSTGTTGELFF.

The chain couples TRBV11-1 to TRBJ2-1, with 8 nucleotides matching TRBD1. Germline V CDR1 and CDR2: SGHAT, FQDESV (reference sequence). V dropped 5 bases and J dropped 9; count of bases not matched to a gene: 9. This CDR3 comprises 14 residues. For the CDR3, the DNA is TGTGCCAGCAGCCCCAACAGACAGGGGAGTGAGCAGTTCTTC. Its protein product is CASSPNRQGSEQFF.

V gene TRBV7-2 combines with J gene TRBJ1-2, with D uncertain. Trimming took off 5 bases at V and 5 bases at J, with 12 bases between the two ends. This CDR3 contains 13 residues. Germline CDR1 reads SGHTA; CDR2 reads FQGNSA. For the CDR3, the DNA is TGTGCCAGCAGCCCCAATCGGGAGTATGGCTACACCTTC. It specifies CASSPNREYGYTF.

This chain connects TRBV28 to TRBJ1-2, with D unresolved. The CDR3 consists of 14 residues. Deletions cut 5 bases from V and 3 bases from J, with 13 bases between. Germline values: CDR1 MDHEN, CDR2 SYDVKM. The DNA of the CDR3 is TGTGCCAGCAGTACTACAAACATGGACTATGGCTACACCTTC. Protein product: CASSTTNMDYGYTF.

V gene TRBV7-9 combines with J gene TRBJ2-2; D might be TRBD1 (5 bases). Germline V CDR1 and CDR2: SEHNR, FQNEAQ (reference sequence). Trimming took 8 bases from V and 5 from J, leaving 6 bases between them. CDR3 length equals 11 residues. CDR3 protein: CASHRTGELFF. DNA of the CDR3: TGTGCCAGCCACAGGACCGGGGAGCTGTTTTTT.

This chain connects TRBV6-6 to TRBJ2-1; D may be TRBD2 (6 bases). V lost 5 bases to trimming and J lost 14 bases, with 19 bases between them. The CDR3 covers 13 residues. Germline-derived CDR1 and CDR2 are MNHNY and SVGAGI (reference sequence). The CDR3 loop is CASSPTAAGRKFF. As DNA, the CDR3 is TGTGCCAGCAGTCCTACTGCGGCGGGGAGAAAGTTCTTC.

The chain joins TRBV12-3 or TRBV12-4 to TRBJ2-1; D is uncertain. This CDR3 has 13 amino acids. V was clipped by 3 bases and J by 2 bases, with 5 bases between them. The CDR3 DNA follows: TGTGCCAGCAGTTTTTCTACCTACAATGAGCAGTTCTTC. Its protein product is CASSFSTYNEQFF.